This entry features one T cell receptor (beta chain) sequence. Its antigen is undetermined. MiXCR, applied by TCRdb to the 5' RACE reads, yields one record per CDR3 protein. The sample contains roughly 180,000 distinct CDR3 sequences, under 20% of which appear only once. The sample is drawn from a study of T-cell memory formation after mild COVID-19. Study in general: Largely donor-specific sequence clusters came from a couple of donors. Study-level findings and limits: For contracting clones, CD4+ ones sat mainly in CM and EM, CD8+ in EMRA.

V was pared by 8 bases and J by 8 bases, with 18 bases between. This CDR3 is 13 amino acids long. The germline gives CDR1 MDHEN, CDR2 SYDVKM. V and J are TRBV28 and TRBJ1-2, with no clear D. Sequencing used PBMCs or a T cell subset sorted from them (not recorded which). The TCR was taken from a man younger than 35 who had mild COVID-19 (a few samples of this study predate the infection). Cell type and time point are not known. The chain's CDR3 is CASQETQLWGYTF. CDR3 sequence (DNA): TGTGCCAGCCAAGAGACACAGCTTTGGGGCTACACCTTC.